Below, 20 T cell receptor beta chains from the same sample are listed, as sequenced in a study of a mutant IDH1 vaccine in newly diagnosed glioma. This sample's time point: week 47, end of study. In the vaccine, a single dose held 300 ug of the mutant IDH1 20-mer peptide, along with topical imiquimod. Their recognized antigens are unknown. The repertoire was sequenced with immunoSEQ multiplex PCR; TCRdb's copy has only in-frame clones and lacks some. Found here are some 56,000 clones, 70% to 85% of them singletons; the top ten hold 5.3%. The input for sequencing was PBMCs, taken from a glioma patient whose treatment included an IDH1 peptide vaccine. Receptor source: a man aged 45-60 years with glioma.

This chain links TRBV29-1 with TRBJ1-3, with 7 bases that match TRBD1. J gave up 6 bases and V 7 bases, and 6 bases lay outside the gene matches. Germline V gives CDR1 SQVTM, CDR2 ANQGSEA. The CDR3 runs to 12 residues. Here the CDR3 DNA reads TGCAGCGGAACAGGGGCCGAAAACACCATATATTTT. This sequence encodes CSGTGAENTIYF.

V gene TRBV10-2 combines with J gene TRBJ1-4, with TRBD1 identical over 8 bases. CDR1 is WSHSY and CDR2 is SAAADI in the germline V gene. This CDR3 comprises 13 residues. V lost 3 bases, J lost 8 bases, and 2 bases stayed unmatched. CDR3 protein: CASSENRGEKLFF. The CDR3 coding sequence is TGCGCCAGCAGTGAAAACAGGGGGGAAAAACTGTTTTTT.

The chain joins TRBV29-1 to TRBJ1-3; TRBD1 matches at 7 bases. Germline V gene lookup returns CDR1 SQVTM and CDR2 ANQGSEA. With 4 bases clipped from V and 0 bases from J, the junction kept 3 bases outside the gene matches. The CDR3 contains 14 residues. CDR3 nucleotide sequence: TGCAGCGTTGTGGGACAGAGCTCTGGAAACACCATATATTTT. Protein product: CSVVGQSSGNTIYF.

This chain links TRBV2 with TRBJ1-5, with 8 bases aligning to TRBD1. Germline V gives CDR1 SNHLY, CDR2 FYNNEI. The junction had 5 bases not matched to a gene; V was cut back by 4 bases and J by 6 bases. This CDR3 region has 14 residues. CDR3 nucleotide sequence: TGTGCCAGCAGTGCGACAGGGGTGTTTCAGCCCCAGCATTTT. It is translated as CASSATGVFQPQHF.

The chain links TRBV19 to TRBJ1-5; 10 bases fit TRBD1. J was trimmed by 7 bases and V by 3 bases; bases with no gene match: 9. Germline values: CDR1 LNHDA, CDR2 SQIVND (reference sequence). The CDR3 length is 16 residues. The CDR3, as DNA: TGTGCCAGTAGTATCTCCGGGACAGGGGTGTACCAGCCCCAGCATTTT. Amino acids: CASSISGTGVYQPQHF.

The rearrangement links TRBV2 to TRBJ1-4, with D possibly TRBD1 on 5 matching bases. The CDR3 totals 13 residues. Germline CDR1 is SNHLY and CDR2 is FYNNEI. The V end lost 10 bases, the J end lost 8 bases, and 17 bases lay between the germline ends. The CDR3 sequence is CATGAFREEKLFF. The CDR3 DNA reads as TGTGCCACTGGGGCCTTCAGGGAGGAAAAACTGTTTTTT.

The rearrangement links TRBV18 to TRBJ2-2; possible D gene TRBD1, 5 bases. The CDR3 length is 15 residues. Looked up from germline, CDR1 is KGHSH and CDR2 is LQKENI. Trimming took off 4 bases at V and 3 bases at J, with 12 bases between the two ends. For the CDR3, the DNA is TGTGCCAGCTCACTTATGGACACCTACACCGGGGAGCTGTTTTTT. This sequence encodes CASSLMDTYTGELFF.

This clone was detected only once. The rearrangement uses TRBV19 and TRBJ2-5; a weak D match, TRBD2 (7 bases). V was trimmed by 3 bases and J by 4 bases, leaving 18 bases between them. Germline CDR1 LNHDA, CDR2 SQIVND (reference sequence). The CDR3 is made up of 16 amino acids. The CDR3 loop is CASSIAGRGGAETQYF. The CDR3 coding sequence is TGTGCCAGTAGTATCGCAGGAAGGGGGGGGGCAGAGACCCAGTACTTC.

This chain uses TRBV9 with TRBJ2-5; the D call may be TRBD1 or TRBD2 (5 bases each). The CDR3 consists of 14 residues. V was cut by 4 bases and J by 7 bases, with 17 bases left in between. Germline CDR1 SGDLS, CDR2 YYNGEE. Here the CDR3 reads CASSPEGTVGTQYF. The CDR3 DNA reads as TGTGCCAGCAGCCCAGAGGGGACCGTAGGGACCCAGTACTTC.

The rearrangement uses TRBV28 and TRBJ1-5, with unresolved D. Germline V lookup: CDR1 MDHEN, CDR2 SYDVKM. The V end lost 5 bases, the J end lost 15 bases, and 17 bases lay between the germline ends. The length of the CDR3 is 12 residues. The CDR3 DNA sequence: TGTGCCAGCAGTCCGGCGGTAGGATCTCCGCATTTT. It codes for CASSPAVGSPHF. The full variable domain, with the rest looked up from reference TRBV28 and TRBJ1-5, is DVKVTQSSRYLVKRTGEKVFLECVQDMDHENMFWYRQDPGLGLRLIYFSYDVKMKEKGDIPEGYSVSREKKERFSLILESASTNQTSMYLCASSPAVGSPHFGDGTRLSIL.

The genes are TRBV2 and TRBJ2-1, with D tentatively TRBD2 (6 bases). The CDR3 runs to 20 residues. CDR1 is SNHLY, CDR2 FYNNEI, per germline. V was shortened by 4 bases and J by 0 bases, with 25 bases between the two germline ends. CDR3: CASSGPRLGGRQTSYNEQFF. The CDR3 coding sequence is TGTGCCAGCAGTGGGCCACGATTGGGAGGAAGACAGACCTCCTACAATGAGCAGTTCTTC.

The chain joins TRBV6-6 to TRBJ1-6; 7 bases are a match to TRBD1. This CDR3 contains 15 residues. The J segment lost 5 bases and the V segment lost 4 bases, leaving 5 bases of the junction unmatched. Germline values: CDR1 MNHNY, CDR2 SVGAGI (reference sequence). CDR3: CASSSPGQNNSPLHF. CDR3 bases: TGTGCCAGCAGTTCTCCGGGACAGAATAATTCACCCCTCCACTTT.

The sample holds a few counts of this clone. The chain joins TRBV20-1 to TRBJ2-1, with 8 positions matching TRBD2. The CDR3 totals 11 residues. CDR1 DFQATT and CDR2 SNEGSKA come from the germline V gene (reference sequence). The CDR3 sequence is CSGTSGVEQFF. CDR3 DNA: TGCAGCGGAACTAGCGGTGTTGAGCAGTTCTTC.

V usage is TRBV9 and J usage is TRBJ1-2; TRBD1 aligns across 10 bases. The CDR3 is 15 residues long. CDR1 is SGDLS, CDR2 YYNGEE, per germline. Trimming removed 4 bases from V and 9 bases from J; junction bases left unmatched: 12. The CDR3 loop is CASSSEGQGRRSYTF. The CDR3 nucleotides are TGTGCCAGCAGCTCCGAGGGACAGGGGAGAAGGAGCTACACCTTC.

V and J are TRBV20-1 and TRBJ1-1, with no clear D. This CDR3 has 10 amino acids. V shed 0 bases and J shed 8 bases, with 4 bases lying between them. Germline values: CDR1 DFQATT, CDR2 SNEGSKA (reference sequence). The CDR3 DNA sequence: TGCAGTGCTAGAGAGGGCGAAGCTTTCTTT. It translates to CSAREGEAFF.

The chain links TRBV7-9 to TRBJ1-3, with 7 bases fitting TRBD1. Germline V gene sequence: CDR1 SEHNR, CDR2 FQNEAQ (reference sequence). J was trimmed by 2 bases and V by 5 bases; bases with no gene match: 3. The CDR3 sequence is 14 residues long. CDR3 DNA: TGTGCCAGCAGCCTGGGACAGCCTGGAAACACCATATATTTT. This codes for CASSLGQPGNTIYF.

The rearrangement uses TRBV2 and TRBJ1-1; D unresolved. Trimming removed 5 bases from V and 5 bases from J, with 9 bases in between. Germline V gene sequence: CDR1 SNHLY, CDR2 FYNNEI. The CDR3 is 12 residues long. The CDR3 sequence is CASSSTETEAFF. In DNA, the CDR3 is TGTGCCAGCAGTTCCACGGAGACTGAAGCTTTCTTT. The full variable domain, with the rest looked up from reference TRBV2 and TRBJ1-1, is EPEVTQTPSHQVTQMGQEVILRCVPISNHLYFYWYRQILGQKVEFLVSFYNNEISEKSEIFDDQFSVERPDGSNFTLKIRSTKLEDSAMYFCASSSTETEAFFGQGTRLTVV.

V and J are TRBV9 and TRBJ2-3; D unclear. Germline CDR1 and CDR2: SGDLS and YYNGEE. CDR3 length: 16 amino acids. V lost 4 bases, J lost 1 base, and 16 bases lay in between. CDR3 bases: TGTGCCAGCAGCCCAGACGGAACAGTGGGCACAGATACGCAGTATTTT. Protein: CASSPDGTVGTDTQYF.

This clone was detected a few times. This chain uses TRBV7-3 with TRBJ1-1, with 10 bases that match TRBD1. The CDR3 totals 15 residues. Germline lookup yields CDR1 SGHTA and CDR2 FQGTGA. The V segment lost 5 bases and the J segment 4 bases; nucleotides outside the gene matches: 7. As DNA, the CDR3 is TGTGCCAGCAGCCGCGGGACAGGGGTGGGCACTGAAGCTTTCTTT. This translates into CASSRGTGVGTEAFF. The complete variable domain, with remaining parts taken from reference TRBV7-3 and TRBJ1-1, reads GAGVSQTPSNKVTEKGKYVELRCDPISGHTALYWYRQSLGQGPEFLIYFQGTGAADDSGLPNDRFFAVRPEGSVSTLKIQRTERGDSAVYLCASSRGTGVGTEAFFGQGTRLTVV.

This clone appeared once. The J gene is TRBJ1-1, the V gene TRBV9, with 9 bases lining up with TRBD1. Per the germline V gene, CDR1 is SGDLS and CDR2 is YYNGEE. The J segment lost 10 bases and the V segment lost 2 bases, leaving 12 bases of the junction unmatched. The CDR3 loop spans 15 amino acids. The CDR3 DNA follows: TGTGCCAGCAGCGTCGAGCCGGGACAGGGAATGGGAGCTTTCTTT. Translation gives CASSVEPGQGMGAFF.